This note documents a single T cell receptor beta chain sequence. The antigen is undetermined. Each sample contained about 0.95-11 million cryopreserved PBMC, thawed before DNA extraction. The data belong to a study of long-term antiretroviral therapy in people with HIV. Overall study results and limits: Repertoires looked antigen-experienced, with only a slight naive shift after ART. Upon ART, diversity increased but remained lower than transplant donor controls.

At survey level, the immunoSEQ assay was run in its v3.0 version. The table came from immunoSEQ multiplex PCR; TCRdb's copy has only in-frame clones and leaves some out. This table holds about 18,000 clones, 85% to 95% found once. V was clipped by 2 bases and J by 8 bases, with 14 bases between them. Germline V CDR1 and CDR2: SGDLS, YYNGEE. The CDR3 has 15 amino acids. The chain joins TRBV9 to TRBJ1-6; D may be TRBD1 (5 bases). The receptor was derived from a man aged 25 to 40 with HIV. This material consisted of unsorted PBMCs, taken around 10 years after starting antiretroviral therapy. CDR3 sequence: CASSVRGNRDSPLHF. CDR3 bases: TGTGCCAGCAGCGTCCGGGGGAATAGGGATTCACCCCTCCACTTT.